This TCR beta chain was recorded in a study of T cell changes during pregnancy in multiple sclerosis. Profiled with immunoSEQ multiplex PCR; TCRdb holds only in-frame clones, not every one. The sample has tens of thousands of clones, 90% seen once. This CDR3 spans 15 amino acids. V lost 0 bases and J lost 4, with 13 bases in between. Material: CD4+ T cells from peripheral blood mononuclear cells, obtained in the first trimester of pregnancy. The chain joins TRBV5-3 to TRBJ1-2; no definite D call. Being an ORF, TRBV5-3 has a function that is uncertain. The sequence was obtained from a female donor with multiple sclerosis, enrolled in a pregnancy study. CDR3 DNA sequence: TGTGCCAGAAGCTTGGCCGAGGGTCCATTCTATGGCTACACCTTC. Protein sequence: CARSLAEGPFYGYTF.